Shown below are 31 T cell receptor beta chains from a single sample sequenced in a study of tumor-infiltrating lymphocytes in primary liver carcinoma. RNA and DNA were co-extracted from around 20-30 mg of unsorted bulk tissue. The template, approximately 500 ng total RNA, yielded TCR beta cDNA made with a constant-region primer. Three nested multiplex PCR rounds, a slightly modified ARM-PCR method, built the TCR beta libraries. Forward primers for TRBV1-TRBV30 and a C-beta reverse primer served the first two PCR rounds, at around 11 cycles each. TCRdb ran MiXCR on the multiplex PCR reads and lists one entry per CDR3 protein. Seen here are 80,000 to 100,000 distinct CDR3 sequences, less than 75% observed once, and the top ten hold around 25%. Material: tumor-adjacent normal liver tissue. These TCRs come from a man between 35 and 55 years old with primary liver carcinoma and hepatitis B virus infection.

About this clonotype itself: At one of its ends the junction is not consistent with the germline gene, which may arise from a read error. The rearrangement links TRBV10-3 to TRBJ2-1, with a weak D call TRBD1 (6 bases). Near its end, the DNA agrees better with TRBJ2-7, so the J call may be wrong. This CDR3 spans 14 amino acids. CDR1 is ENHRY and CDR2 is SYGVKD in the germline V gene. The CDR3 sequence is CAMSGPTGYNEQYF. The CDR3 DNA sequence: TGTGCCATGAGTGGTCCGACAGGCTACAATGAGCAGTACTTC.

Ten or more counts support this clonotype. The CDR3 spells CASSLSDSNQPQHF. As DNA, the CDR3 is TGTGCCAGCAGCTTATCGGATAGCAATCAGCCCCAGCATTTT. V usage is TRBV7-9 and J usage is TRBJ1-5, with no clear D. Between the trimmed V and J ends, which lost 2 bases and 0 bases, there was a span of 5 bases. Germline loops: CDR1 SEHNR, CDR2 FQNEAQ (reference sequence). CDR3 length: 14 amino acids.

Comments on this clonotype: Sequence at one end of the junction differs from germline and may be a read error. The chain recombines TRBV11-1 with TRBJ2-7; no clear D. From germline, CDR1 is SGHAT and CDR2 FQDESV (reference sequence). The length of the CDR3 is 14 residues. The CDR3 protein is CDSSAYGRTYEQYF. CDR3 DNA: TGTGACAGCAGCGCCTACGGAAGGACCTACGAGCAGTACTTC.

This clonotype was counted a single time. The CDR3 does not end in the conserved phenylalanine or tryptophan, so this is likely a read error. The chain combines TRBV12-3 or TRBV12-4 with TRBJ1-2, with D unresolved. This CDR3 spans 15 amino acids. Deletions cut 1 base from V and 3 bases from J, with 12 bases between. In nucleotides, the CDR3 is TGTGCCAGCAGTTTAGTGGGTGAGAGGGACTATGGCTACACCCTT. Its protein product is CASSLVGERDYGYTL.

This clonotype turned up a few times. This chain connects TRBV28 to TRBJ1-2, with no clear D. Germline-derived CDR1 and CDR2 are MDHEN and SYDVKM. This CDR3 is built from 15 residues. V was pared by 4 bases and J by 3 bases, with 15 bases between. The CDR3 DNA reads TGTGCCAGCAGTTCTTTTCTACCCGGGGACTATGGCTACACCTTC. It encodes CASSSFLPGDYGYTF.

This clonotype was counted once. A read error may produce the germline difference seen at one junction end. The chain carries TRBV5-1 and TRBJ1-5; weak D call: TRBD1 (6 bases). Germline V gives CDR1 SGHRS, CDR2 YFSETQ. This CDR3 region has 16 residues. CDR3 sequence reads: CASGLAPGARGQPQHF. The CDR3 DNA sequence: TGCGCCAGCGGCTTGGCCCCAGGGGCGCGGGGTCAGCCCCAGCATTTT.

As for this clonotype: A read error is possible here, since a much larger clone lies one base away. The chain combines TRBV29-1 with TRBJ2-7, with 9 positions matching TRBD1. The CDR3 consists of 14 residues. Germline V gives CDR1 SQVTM, CDR2 ANQGSEA. This CDR3 is CSVEGGTGPYEQCF. As DNA, the CDR3 is TGCAGCGTTGAAGGGGGGACAGGGCCCTACGAGCAGTGCTTC.

This clonotype was seen a handful of times. Germline is not matched at one junction end, which may reflect a read error. This rearrangement joins TRBV5-6 to TRBJ1-1; D ambiguous. Germline CDR1 SGHDT, CDR2 YYEEEE. This CDR3 has 13 amino acids. CDR3 nucleotide sequence: TGTGCCAGCAGCTTGGGGAGTGAAGGTGAAACTTTCTTT. Its translation: CASSLGSEGETFF.

The chain employs TRBV30 and TRBJ2-5, with D hard to call. The V gene lost 5 bases and the J gene lost 3 bases, with 13 bases spanning the gap. The length of the CDR3 is 13 residues. The V gene's germline CDR1 is GTSNPN and CDR2 SVGIG (reference sequence). The CDR3: CAWGVRLKETQYF. In DNA, the CDR3 is TGTGCCTGGGGGGTTCGTCTTAAAGAGACCCAGTACTTC.

This clonotype was detected a few times. This sequence joins TRBV5-5 and TRBJ2-1; 7 bases map to TRBD2. J lost 9 bases, V lost 2 bases, and 8 bases had no gene match. The CDR3 runs to 14 residues. Germline assignment: CDR1 SGHKS and CDR2 YYEKEE (reference sequence). Here the CDR3 reads CASSFLRESREQFF. CDR3 DNA sequence: TGTGCCAGCAGCTTTCTGCGGGAGAGTCGTGAGCAGTTCTTC.

A remark on this clonotype: A read error is possible here, since a much larger clone lies one base away. The J gene is TRBJ2-4, the V gene TRBV7-8, with TRBD1 as a possible D gene (6 bases). CDR3 length: 13 residues. Trimming shortened V by 1 base and J by 7 bases, and 8 bases separated the two germline ends. Germline CDR1 is SGHVS and CDR2 is FQNEAQ. In nucleotides, the CDR3 is TGTGCCAGCAGCTTAGGACAGGAGAACATTCAGTACTTC. Its protein product is CASSLGQENIQYF.

On this clonotype itself: The junction does not match germline at one end; this may be a read error. The chain links TRBV11-2 to TRBJ2-2; tentatively, D is TRBD2 (5 bases). The CDR3 length is 17 residues. Germline V CDR1 and CDR2: SGHAT, FQNNGV. CDR3 protein: CASSWIGKQLNIGELFF. The CDR3 DNA reads TGTGCCAGCAGCTGGATTGGGAAACAGTTGAATATCGGGGAGCTGTTTTTC. The full variable domain, in which reference TRBV11-2 and TRBJ2-2 provide the parts outside the CDR3, is EAGVAQSPRYKIIEKRQSVAFWCNPISGHATLYWYQQILGQGPKLLIQFQNNGVVDDSQLPKDRFSAERLKGVDSTLKIQPAKLEDSAVYLCASSWIGKQLNIGELFFGEGSRLTVL.

Remarks on this clonotype: One junction end does not reproduce the germline sequence, and a read error may be involved. This chain uses TRBV7-9 with TRBJ2-3; unclear D gene. CDR1 and CDR2 (germline): SEHNR, FQNEAQ (reference sequence). This CDR3 is built from 13 residues. The CDR3 bases are TGTGCCAGCATCTTACCGTCACAGATTTTGCAGTATTTT. Its translation is CASILPSQILQYF.

As concerns this clonotype: A single base separates this from a much larger clone, so it may be a read error. V gene TRBV12-3 or TRBV12-4 combines with J gene TRBJ1-3; tentative D call: TRBD1 (5 bases). V was trimmed by 10 bases and J by 0 bases, leaving 16 bases between them. The CDR3 covers 15 residues. This CDR3 is CATRPSGTSGNTIYF. In nucleotides, the CDR3 is TGTGCCACTCGACCCTCTGGGACCTCTGGAAACACCATATATTTT.

This rearrangement joins TRBV12-3 or TRBV12-4 to TRBJ2-1; D not resolved. V was pared by 8 bases and J by 4 bases, with 15 bases between. This CDR3 comprises 14 residues. CDR3 in DNA: TGTGCCAGCGGATGGGCCAATAGGTACAATGAGCAGTTCTTC. Translation: CASGWANRYNEQFF.

The count of this clonotype is one. The junction shows a germline mismatch at one end, possibly a read error. The gene calls are TRBV11-2 and TRBJ2-1, with a tentative D call TRBD2 (6 bases). The CDR3 has 15 residues. The germline V gene encodes CDR1 SGHAT and CDR2 FQNNGV. This CDR3 is CASSLPTGSYNERFF. CDR3 nucleotides: TGTGCCAGCAGCTTGCCTACCGGGAGCTACAATGAGCGGTTCTTC.

In this sample, this clonotype turned up many times. The chain uses TRBV5-1 and TRBJ2-5, with unresolved D. The CDR3 loop spans 15 amino acids. Between the trimmed V and J ends, which lost 0 bases and 4 bases, there was a span of 13 bases. Germline CDR1 is SGHRS and CDR2 is YFSETQ. CDR3 protein: CASSLEGYPLETQYF. In DNA form, the CDR3 reads TGCGCCAGCAGCTTGGAAGGGTACCCTCTAGAGACCCAGTACTTC.

Of note for this clonotype: The germline gene is not matched at one end of the junction; a read error may be the cause. The chain joins TRBV24-1 to TRBJ2-3, with D maybe TRBD2 (5 bases). The length of the CDR3 is 17 residues. Germline V lookup: CDR1 KGHDR, CDR2 SFDVKD. This CDR3 is CATRDLTLVGAPDTQYF. The DNA for the CDR3 is TGTGCCACCAGAGATTTGACCCTAGTGGGAGCGCCAGATACGCAGTATTTT.

As regards this clonotype: The conserved closing phenylalanine or tryptophan is absent in this CDR3, likely reflecting a read error. Because the CDR3's place on the DNA is in doubt, the DNA is left out and the CDR3 is given as listed by TCRdb. This chain uses TRBV11-2 with TRBJ2-1; the table's D call, TRBD2, has no DNA check behind it. Germline CDR1 is SGHAT and CDR2 is FQNNGV. The CDR3 region is 13 residues in length, termini included. The CDR3 protein is CASSLEEGTDRFL.

Concerning this clonotype itself: Since a much larger clone is just one base distant, this may be a read error. The rearrangement uses TRBV6-5 and TRBJ1-1, with a weak D call TRBD1 (5 bases). V lost 7 bases and J 2 bases, leaving 11 bases between the germline ends. The germline V gene encodes CDR1 MNHEY and CDR2 SVGAGI. The CDR3 runs 13 residues. The DNA for the CDR3 is TGTGCCAGCATTGATAGGGGAAACACTGAAGCTTTCTTT. Encoded protein: CASIDRGNTEAFF.

The chain recombines TRBV4-2 with TRBJ2-1, with 7 bases aligning to TRBD2. This CDR3 comprises 16 residues. Losses at the gene ends were 9 bases for V and 2 bases for J; bases not matched to a gene: 13. CDR1 is LGHNA, CDR2 YNFKEQ, per germline. The CDR3 region has the DNA TGTGCCAGTGGGACTGGCGGGAGCGATACCTACAATGAGCAGTTCTTC. It codes for CASGTGGSDTYNEQFF.

This sequence joins TRBV28 and TRBJ2-7, with no clear D. Germline CDR1 reads MDHEN; CDR2 reads SYDVKM. This CDR3 spans 9 amino acids. The CDR3 sequence: CARFYEQYF. The CDR3 bases are TGTGCGCGGTTCTATGAGCAGTACTTC.

As to this clonotype: Compared with germline, one end of the junction differs, possibly owing to a read error. Here the CDR3 DNA reads TGCGCCAACAGCTGGACAACAGGGGTTGGGAACACTGAAGCTTTCTTT. Amino acid sequence: CANSWTTGVGNTEAFF. The chain links TRBV5-1 to TRBJ1-1; 7 bases are shared with TRBD1. Per germline, CDR1 SGHRS and CDR2 YFSETQ. The CDR3 length is 16 residues. The variable domain in full, with the rest retrieved from reference TRBV5-1 and TRBJ1-1, is KAGVTQTPRYLIKTRGQQVTLSCSPISGHRSVSWYQQTPGQGLQFLFEYFSETQRNKGNFPGRFSGRQFSNSRSEMNVSTLELGDSALYLCANSWTTGVGNTEAFFGQGTRLTVV.

Comments on this clonotype: One base away lies a much larger clone, so this may be a sequencing read error. CDR3 loop: CTSSLGSGDTDTQYF. The CDR3 coding sequence is TGTACCAGCAGTTTGGGTAGCGGGGACACAGATACGCAGTATTTT. This chain uses TRBV28 with TRBJ2-3; 8 bases are a match to TRBD2. Germline V gives CDR1 MDHEN, CDR2 SYDVKM. The CDR3 runs to 15 residues.

As to this clonotype: A much more abundant neighbour one base away suggests this may be a read error. This likely comes from a read error, as the CDR3 has no conserved phenylalanine or tryptophan at its end. V gene TRBV12-3 or TRBV12-4 combines with J gene TRBJ1-2; TRBD1 matches 7 bases. The CDR3 is 12 residues long. V lost 7 bases and J lost 8; bases outside the gene matches: 7. Here the CDR3 reads CASTQGGGGYTY. CDR3 coding DNA: TGTGCCAGCACCCAGGGGGGAGGCGGCTACACCTAC.

CDR3 DNA sequence: TGTGCCAGCAGCCAAAAACCCTGCCCGGGAGTCGGTTTAGATACGCAGTATTTT. Translating it yields CASSQKPCPGVGLDTQYF. The chain has TRBV4-2 and TRBJ2-3; a possible D gene is TRBD2 (6 bases). This CDR3 has 18 residues. CDR1 LGHNA and CDR2 YNFKEQ come from the germline V gene. V lost 2 bases and J 5 bases, leaving 23 bases between the germline ends.

Concerning this clonotype: At one boundary the junction diverges from the germline segment, which might be a read error. The rearrangement joins TRBV10-3 to TRBJ2-7; D is possibly TRBD2 (5 bases). Germline V CDR1 and CDR2: ENHRY, SYGVKD. The CDR3 has 15 amino acids. The DNA for the CDR3 is TGTGCCATCAGTGAGGCGAGGGTGACCTCTTACGATCAGTACTTC. It codes for CAISEARVTSYDQYF.

This clonotype was seen repeatedly, ten times or more. The chain recombines TRBV7-8 with TRBJ2-1; 11 positions agree with TRBD2. Germline V CDR1 and CDR2: SGHVS, FQNEAQ. The V gene end was trimmed by 4 bases and the J gene end by 2 bases; junction bases not matched to a gene: 10. CDR3 length: 18 residues. CDR3 nucleotides: TGTGCCAGCAGCTCCGCCATAACTAGCGGGAGAACCTACAATGAGCAGTTCTTC. It specifies CASSSAITSGRTYNEQFF.

CDR3 sequence reads: CASTGPVYNSPLHF. In nucleotides, the CDR3 is TGTGCCAGTACGGGACCTGTCTATAATTCACCCCTCCACTTT. The rearrangement links TRBV6-4 to TRBJ1-6; D is possibly TRBD1 (5 bases). Germline V gene data show CDR1 as MRHNA and CDR2 as SNTAGT. The CDR3 is 14 amino acids. Trimming left V 9 bases short and J 3 bases short, with 12 bases between.

Concerning this clonotype: A much larger clone differs from this one at a single base, so this may be a read error. The CDR3 here is CVSTLQGSGTEAFF. DNA for the CDR3: TGTGTCAGCACTTTACAGGGGAGCGGCACTGAAGCTTTCTTT. The chain combines TRBV6-6 with TRBJ1-1, with 7 bases that match TRBD1. CDR3 length: 14 residues. Germline CDR1 MNHNY, CDR2 SVGAGI (reference sequence).

Concerning this clonotype: One end of the junction varies from germline; a read error may be responsible. The chain employs TRBV6-6 and TRBJ2-5; possible D gene TRBD1, 6 bases. The CDR3 runs to 13 residues. Germline loops: CDR1 MNHNY, CDR2 SVGAGI (reference sequence). CDR3 sequence (DNA): TGCGCCAGCATTCACGGACAGCCAGAGACCCAGTACTTC. Amino acids: CASIHGQPETQYF.